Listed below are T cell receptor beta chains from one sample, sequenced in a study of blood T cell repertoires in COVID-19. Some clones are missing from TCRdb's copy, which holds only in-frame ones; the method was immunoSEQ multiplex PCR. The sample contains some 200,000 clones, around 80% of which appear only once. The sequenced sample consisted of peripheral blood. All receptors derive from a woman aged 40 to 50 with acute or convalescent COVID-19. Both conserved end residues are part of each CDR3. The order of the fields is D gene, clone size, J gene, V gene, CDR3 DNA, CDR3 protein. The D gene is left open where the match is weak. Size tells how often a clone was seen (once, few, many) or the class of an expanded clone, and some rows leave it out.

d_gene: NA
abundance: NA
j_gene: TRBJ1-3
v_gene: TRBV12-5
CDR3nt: TGTGCTAGTGGTTCCTACGGGATCTCTGGAAACACCATATATTTT
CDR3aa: CASGSYGISGNTIYF

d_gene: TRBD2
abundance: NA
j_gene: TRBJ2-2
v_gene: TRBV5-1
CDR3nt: TGCGCCAGCAAGGCGACTAGCGGGGGGGCTGCAAACACCGGGGAGCTGTTTTTT
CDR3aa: CASKATSGGAANTGELFF

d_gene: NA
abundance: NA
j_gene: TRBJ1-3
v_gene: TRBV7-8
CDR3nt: TGTGCCAGCAGCCTATCATACAGGGCTGGAAACACCATATATTTT
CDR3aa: CASSLSYRAGNTIYF

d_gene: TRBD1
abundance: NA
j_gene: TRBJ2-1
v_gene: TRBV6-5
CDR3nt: TGTGCCAGCAGTTACTCGGGGACAGGGGGCTACAATGAGCAGTTCTTC
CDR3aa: CASSYSGTGGYNEQFF

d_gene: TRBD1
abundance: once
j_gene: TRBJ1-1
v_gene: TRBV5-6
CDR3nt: TGTGCCAGCAGCCCCTCCCGGGACAGGGGGGTCTTT
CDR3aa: CASSPSRDRGVF

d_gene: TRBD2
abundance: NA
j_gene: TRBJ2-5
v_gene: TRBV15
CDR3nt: TGTGCCACCAGCAGAGGTGGGGGGGTCTTTTCTGAGACCCAGTACTTC
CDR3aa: CATSRGGGVFSETQYF

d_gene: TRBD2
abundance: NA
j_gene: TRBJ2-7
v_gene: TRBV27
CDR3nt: TGTGCCAGCAGAACTAGCGGGGGGGGGCCGAACGAGCAGTACTTC
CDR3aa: CASRTSGGGPNEQYF

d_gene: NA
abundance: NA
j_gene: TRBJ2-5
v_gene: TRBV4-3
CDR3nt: TGCGCCAGCAGCCAAGATTTCGGAGAGACCCAGTACTTC
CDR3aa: CASSQDFGETQYF

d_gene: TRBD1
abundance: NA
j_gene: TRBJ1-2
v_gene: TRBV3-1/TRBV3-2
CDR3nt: TGTGCCAGCAGCCGTGGAGGACAGGGTCACTACACCTTC
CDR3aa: CASSRGGQGHYTF

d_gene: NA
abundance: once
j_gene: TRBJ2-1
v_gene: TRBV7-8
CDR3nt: TGTGCCAGCAGCCATAAAAATGAGCAGTTCTTC
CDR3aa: CASSHKNEQFF

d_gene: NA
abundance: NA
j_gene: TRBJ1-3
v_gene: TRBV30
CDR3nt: TGTGCCTGGAGTTCTTCTAGGACATCCAACTCTGGAAACACCATATATTTT
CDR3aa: CAWSSSRTSNSGNTIYF

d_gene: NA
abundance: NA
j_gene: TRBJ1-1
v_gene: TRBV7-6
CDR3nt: TGTGCCAGCAGCTTAGTCACGGGGGGCGAGGCTTTCTTT
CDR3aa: CASSLVTGGEAFF

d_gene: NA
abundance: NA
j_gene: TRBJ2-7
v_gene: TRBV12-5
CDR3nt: TGTGCTAGTGGTTTGGATTGGAGGGAGCAGTACTTC
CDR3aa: CASGLDWREQYF

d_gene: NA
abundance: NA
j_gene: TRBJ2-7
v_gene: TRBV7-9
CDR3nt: TGTGCCAGCAGCTTAGGGCAGGGGTCGCCCTACGAGCAGTACTTC
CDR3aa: CASSLGQGSPYEQYF

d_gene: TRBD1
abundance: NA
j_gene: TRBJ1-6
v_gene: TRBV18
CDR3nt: TGTGCCAGCTCACCCGGACAGGGGATAGGTTCACCCCTCCACTTT
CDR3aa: CASSPGQGIGSPLHF

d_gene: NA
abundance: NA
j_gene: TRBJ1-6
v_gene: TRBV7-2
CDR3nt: TGTGCCAGCTCGGGGGGGGGTACGAGCTCCTATAATTCACCCCTCCACTTT
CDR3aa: CASSGGGTSSYNSPLHF

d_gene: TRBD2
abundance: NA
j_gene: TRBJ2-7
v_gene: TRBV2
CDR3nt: TGTGCCAGCCACCGCGGGGGGTCTTCCTACGAGCAGTACTTC
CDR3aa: CASHRGGSSYEQYF

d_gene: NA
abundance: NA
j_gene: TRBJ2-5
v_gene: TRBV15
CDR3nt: TGTGCCACCAGCAGAGATCTAGCCCAAGAGACCCAGTACTTC
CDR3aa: CATSRDLAQETQYF

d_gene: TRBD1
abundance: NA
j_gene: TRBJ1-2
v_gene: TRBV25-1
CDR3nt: TGTGCCAGCAGTGAACCCGGGACAGGGCCTGGTGGCTACACCTTC
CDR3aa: CASSEPGTGPGGYTF

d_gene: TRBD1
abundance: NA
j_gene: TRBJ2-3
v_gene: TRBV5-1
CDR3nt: TGCGCCAGCAGCTTGAGGACAGGGGGTGGGGATACGCAGTATTTT
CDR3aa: CASSLRTGGGDTQYF

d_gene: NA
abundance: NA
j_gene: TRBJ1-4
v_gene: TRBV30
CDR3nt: TGTGCCTGGAGTGTAAAGGGGGTAGCTAATGAAAAACTGTTTTTT
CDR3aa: CAWSVKGVANEKLFF

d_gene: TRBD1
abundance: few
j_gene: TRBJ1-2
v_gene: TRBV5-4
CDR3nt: TGTGCCAGCAGCTTGAAGGGGGCCTATGGCTACACCTTC
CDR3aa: CASSLKGAYGYTF

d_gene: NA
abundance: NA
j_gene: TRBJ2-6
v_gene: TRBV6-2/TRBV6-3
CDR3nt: TGTGCCAGCACCCCCCGAGGGTCTGGGGCCAACGTCCTGACTTTC
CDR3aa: CASTPRGSGANVLTF

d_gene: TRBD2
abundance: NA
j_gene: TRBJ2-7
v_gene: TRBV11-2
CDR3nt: TGTGCCAGCAGCTGGGAGGGGTTAAGCTACGAGCAGTACTTC
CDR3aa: CASSWEGLSYEQYF

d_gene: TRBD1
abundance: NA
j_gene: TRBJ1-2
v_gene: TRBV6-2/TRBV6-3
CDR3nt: TGTGCCAGCAGTCACGGACAGGGAAGGTATGGCTACACCTTC
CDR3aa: CASSHGQGRYGYTF

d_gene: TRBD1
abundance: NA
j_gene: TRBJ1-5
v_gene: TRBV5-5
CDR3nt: TGTGCCAGCAGCTTTGGACAGGGTATTAATCAGCCCCAGCATTTT
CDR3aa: CASSFGQGINQPQHF

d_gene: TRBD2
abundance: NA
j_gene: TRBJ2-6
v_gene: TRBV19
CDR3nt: TGTGCCAGTAGTATACGGCGCTTCGGGGGGTCTGGGGCCAACGTCCTGACTTTC
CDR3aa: CASSIRRFGGSGANVLTF

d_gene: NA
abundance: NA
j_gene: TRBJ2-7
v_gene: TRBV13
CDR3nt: TGTGCCAGCAGCTTAGGCCTAGGGACACAATTCCCTGAGGGGCAGTACTTC
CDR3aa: CASSLGLGTQFPEGQYF

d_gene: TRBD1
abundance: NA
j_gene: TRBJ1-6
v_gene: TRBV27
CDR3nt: TGTGCCAGCAGCAGGACAGGGTATAATTCACCCCTCCACTTT
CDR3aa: CASSRTGYNSPLHF

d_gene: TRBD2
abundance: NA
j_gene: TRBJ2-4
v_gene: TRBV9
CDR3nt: TGTGCCAGCAGCCCGCGGACTAGCGGGGGGGAGGAGTACTTC
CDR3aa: CASSPRTSGGEEYF

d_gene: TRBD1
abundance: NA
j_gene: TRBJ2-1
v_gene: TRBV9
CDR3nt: TGTGCCAGCAGCGTTAGGACAGGGGACTTCGGGGGCTACAATGAGCAGTTCTTC
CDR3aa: CASSVRTGDFGGYNEQFF

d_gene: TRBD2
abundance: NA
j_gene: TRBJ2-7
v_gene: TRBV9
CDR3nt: TGTGCCAGCAGCCGACTAGCGGGAGCCCCGATGGAGCAGTACTTC
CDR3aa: CASSRLAGAPMEQYF

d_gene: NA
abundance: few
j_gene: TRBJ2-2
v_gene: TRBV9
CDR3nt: TGTGCCAGCAGCGTAGATGGAGCGACGAACACCGGGGAGCTGTTTTTT
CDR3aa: CASSVDGATNTGELFF

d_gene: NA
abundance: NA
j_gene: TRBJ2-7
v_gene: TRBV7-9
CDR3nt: TGTGCCAGCAGCTTTGGCGGCGTCCACGAGCAGTACTTC
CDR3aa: CASSFGGVHEQYF

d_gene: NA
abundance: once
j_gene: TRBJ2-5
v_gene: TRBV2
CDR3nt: TGTGCCAGCAGTGATGGGGGGGCCGGGACCCAGTACTTC
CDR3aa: CASSDGGAGTQYF

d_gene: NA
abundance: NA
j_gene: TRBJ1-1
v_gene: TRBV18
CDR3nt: TGTGCCAGCTCACCACCGGGGCTACAAAGGAACACTGAAGCTTTCTTT
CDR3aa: CASSPPGLQRNTEAFF

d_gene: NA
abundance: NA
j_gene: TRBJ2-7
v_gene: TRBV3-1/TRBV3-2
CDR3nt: TGTGCCAGCAGCCAAGTAGGGGGGGAGTCCCCCTACGAGCAGTACTTC
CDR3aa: CASSQVGGESPYEQYF

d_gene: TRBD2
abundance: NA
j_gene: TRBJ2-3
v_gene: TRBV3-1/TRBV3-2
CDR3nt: TGTGCCAGCAGCCAAGATCTCTCGGGACTAGCGGGGGGTGCTAGCACAGATACGCAGTATTTT
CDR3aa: CASSQDLSGLAGGASTDTQYF

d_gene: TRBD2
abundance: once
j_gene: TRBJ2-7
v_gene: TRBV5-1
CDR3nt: TGCGCCAGCAGCCCATTGGGCGGGAGGGGGAACGAGCAGTACTTC
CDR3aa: CASSPLGGRGNEQYF

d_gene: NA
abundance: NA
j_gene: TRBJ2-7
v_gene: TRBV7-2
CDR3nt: TGTGCCAGCAGAAAAGGACAGCCTCAAACGCAGTACTTC
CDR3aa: CASRKGQPQTQYF

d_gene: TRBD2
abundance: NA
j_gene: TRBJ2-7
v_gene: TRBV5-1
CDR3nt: TGCGCCAGCAGCCGTCGCTCCGGGACTAGCAACGAGCAGTACTTC
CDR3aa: CASSRRSGTSNEQYF

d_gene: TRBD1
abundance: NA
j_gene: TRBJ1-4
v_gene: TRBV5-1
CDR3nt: TGCGCCAGTAACAGGGGAGGTTCAACTAATGAAAAACTGTTTTTT
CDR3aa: CASNRGGSTNEKLFF

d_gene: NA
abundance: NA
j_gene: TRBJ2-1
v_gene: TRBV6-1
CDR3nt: TGTGCCAGCAGTGAAGCGGGCGGGGAGCCCTCTCCACCCTACAATGAGCAGTTCTTC
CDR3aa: CASSEAGGEPSPPYNEQFF

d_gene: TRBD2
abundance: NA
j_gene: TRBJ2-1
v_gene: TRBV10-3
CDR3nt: TGTGCCACAGAGGGACTAGCGGGCTACAATGAGCAGTTCTTC
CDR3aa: CATEGLAGYNEQFF

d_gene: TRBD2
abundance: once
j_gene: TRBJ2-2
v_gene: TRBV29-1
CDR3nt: TGCAGCGTCCTCTCTAGCGGTGCGAACACCGGGGAGCTGTTTTTT
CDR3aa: CSVLSSGANTGELFF

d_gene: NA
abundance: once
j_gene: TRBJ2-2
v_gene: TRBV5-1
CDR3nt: TGCGCCAGCAGCTTGGAAGGGGAACCCGGGGAGCTGTTTTTT
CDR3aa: CASSLEGEPGELFF

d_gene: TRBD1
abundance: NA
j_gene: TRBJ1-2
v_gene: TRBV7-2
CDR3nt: TGTGCCAGCAGCTTTGACAGGGCGATTGGTACCTTC
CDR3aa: CASSFDRAIGTF

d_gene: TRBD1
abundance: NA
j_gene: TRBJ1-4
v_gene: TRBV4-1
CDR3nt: TGCGCCAGCAGCCCACAAGGGACAGCCGCAACTAATGAAAAACTGTTTTTT
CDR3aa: CASSPQGTAATNEKLFF